The rows below give T cell receptor beta chains drawn from one sample of a study of control samples from healthy donors and cancer patients. The method was immunoSEQ multiplex PCR; TCRdb's version includes in-frame clones alone and lacks a portion of them. The data hold roughly 140,000 clones, with about 89% observed a single time. The material sequenced was blood. The receptors were sampled from a young man in good health. CDR3s include the opening cysteine and the closing phenylalanine or tryptophan. The D gene is left open where the match is weak. Part of the rows lack a size; the others show once, few, many or a class for expanded clones.

v_call,d_call,clone_size,j_call,cdr3_nt,cdr3_aa
TRBV7-2,.,.,TRBJ2-7,TGTGCCAGCAGCTTAGGGGAGACAGGAACCGGCGAGCAGTACTTC,CASSLGETGTGEQYF
TRBV6-2/TRBV6-3,.,.,TRBJ1-5,TGTGCCAGCAGTTACGTGGGACGGAATCAGCCCCAGCATTTT,CASSYVGRNQPQHF
TRBV11-2,.,.,TRBJ2-2,TGTGCCAGCATTCGGCAGGGAATTATTACCGGGGAGCTGTTTTTT,CASIRQGIITGELFF
TRBV6-6,.,.,TRBJ1-5,TGTGCCAGCAGCACGACAGACTATAGCAATCAGCCCCAGCATTTT,CASSTTDYSNQPQHF
TRBV5-1,.,.,TRBJ2-7,TGCGCCAGCAGCTTCAGGGATCGGGCTTACGAGCAGTACTTC,CASSFRDRAYEQYF
TRBV19,TRBD1,.,TRBJ1-2,TGTGCCAGTAGTACCGGGGACAGGGGGGTATATGGCTACACCTTC,CASSTGDRGVYGYTF
TRBV7-3,TRBD1,.,TRBJ2-1,TGTGCCAGCAGTTCAGACAGGGCCACCTACAATGAGCAGTTCTTC,CASSSDRATYNEQFF
TRBV19,.,.,TRBJ2-1,TGTGCCAGCCGACAAGGCTGGACGGTCTCCTACAATGAGCAGTTCTTC,CASRQGWTVSYNEQFF
TRBV14,.,.,TRBJ2-3,TGTGCCAGCAGCTCCCAACTAGCTAGCACAGATACGCAGTATTTT,CASSSQLASTDTQYF
TRBV18,.,.,TRBJ2-7,TGTGCCAGCTCACCACCGCCTAGAGACTACGAGCAGTACTTC,CASSPPPRDYEQYF
TRBV6-5,.,.,TRBJ2-5,TGTGCCAGTTTACCGAGCTGGGGGGTAGAAGAGACCCAGTACTTC,CASLPSWGVEETQYF
TRBV6-5,.,.,TRBJ1-2,TGTGCCAGCAGTATTAATAAAGGCTACACCTTC,CASSINKGYTF
TRBV21-1,.,.,TRBJ1-2,TGTGCCAGCAAGGGACAGGGGTATGGCTACACCTTC,CASKGQGYGYTF
TRBV4-3,.,.,TRBJ1-2,TGCGCCAGCAGCCAAGAGGGGAGACAGTACTATGGCTACACCTTC,CASSQEGRQYYGYTF
TRBV6-2/TRBV6-3,TRBD1,once,TRBJ2-3,TGTGCCAGCAGACCTGTACAGGGGGCCAGCACAGATACGCAGTATTTT,CASRPVQGASTDTQYF
TRBV7-9,.,.,TRBJ2-2,TGTGCCAGCAGCTTAAACGCGGGAACCGGGGAGCTGTTTTTT,CASSLNAGTGELFF
TRBV5-6,.,.,TRBJ1-1,TGTGCCAGCAGCTTGTACCGGCGGACGGAAAACACTGAAGCTTTCTTT,CASSLYRRTENTEAFF
TRBV6-5,.,once,TRBJ2-1,TGTGCCAGCAGTTACTCGGGAGGGGGATCCTACAATGAGCAGTTCTTC,CASSYSGGGSYNEQFF
TRBV6-1,.,.,TRBJ1-4,TGTGCCAGCAGTGAAGTAAATGGAAAACTGTTTTTT,CASSEVNGKLFF
TRBV30,.,.,TRBJ1-2,TGTGCCTGGAGCGTACAATGGTCTGGCTATGGCTACACCTTC,CAWSVQWSGYGYTF
TRBV30,.,once,TRBJ1-5,TGTGCCTGGAACCAACAGGGCCTCAATCAGCCCCAGCATTTT,CAWNQQGLNQPQHF
TRBV24-1,.,.,TRBJ1-2,TGTGCCACCAGTGATGGCGTGACAGGCCGGGGGGGCTACACCTTC,CATSDGVTGRGGYTF
TRBV3-1/TRBV3-2,.,.,TRBJ1-1,TGTGCCAGCAGCCAAACAAGAAATGAAGCTTTCTTT,CASSQTRNEAFF
TRBV18,.,.,TRBJ1-1,TGTGCCAGCTCACAGTCGGCGGGGAACACTGAAGCTTTCTTT,CASSQSAGNTEAFF
TRBV5-4,.,.,TRBJ2-1,TGTGCCAGCAGCTTGCCGGGAAAGTCCGGCAATGAGCAGTTCTTC,CASSLPGKSGNEQFF